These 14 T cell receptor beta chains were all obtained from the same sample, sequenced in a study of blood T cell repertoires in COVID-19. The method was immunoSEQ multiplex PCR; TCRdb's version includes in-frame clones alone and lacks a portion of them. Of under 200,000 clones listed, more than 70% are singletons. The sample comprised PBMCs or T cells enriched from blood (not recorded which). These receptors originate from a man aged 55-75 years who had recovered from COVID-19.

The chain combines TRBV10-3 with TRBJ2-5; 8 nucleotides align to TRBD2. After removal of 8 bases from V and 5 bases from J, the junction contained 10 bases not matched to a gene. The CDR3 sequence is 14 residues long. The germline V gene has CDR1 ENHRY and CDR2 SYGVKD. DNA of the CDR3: TGTGCCATCGGTAGCGGGGCAACTGGGGAGACCCAGTACTTC. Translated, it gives CAIGSGATGETQYF.

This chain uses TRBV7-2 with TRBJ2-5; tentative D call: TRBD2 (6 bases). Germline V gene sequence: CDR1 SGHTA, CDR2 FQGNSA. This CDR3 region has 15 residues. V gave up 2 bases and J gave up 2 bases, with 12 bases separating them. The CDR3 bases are TGTGCCAGCAGCTTAAGGGGCGGGGAACAAGAGACCCAGTACTTC. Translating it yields CASSLRGGEQETQYF.

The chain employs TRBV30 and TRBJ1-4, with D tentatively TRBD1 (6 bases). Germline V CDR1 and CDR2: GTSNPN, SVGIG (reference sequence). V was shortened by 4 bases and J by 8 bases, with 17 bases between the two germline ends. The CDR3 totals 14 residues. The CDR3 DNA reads TGTGCCTGGAAGGCCGCCCTGGACAGCGAAAAACTGTTTTTT. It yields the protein CAWKAALDSEKLFF.

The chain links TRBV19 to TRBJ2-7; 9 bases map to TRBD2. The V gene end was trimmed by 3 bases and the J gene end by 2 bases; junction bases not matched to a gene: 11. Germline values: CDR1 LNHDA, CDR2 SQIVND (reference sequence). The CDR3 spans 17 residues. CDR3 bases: TGTGCCAGTAGTATCCACCCGAAGCTAGCGGGAACCTACGAGCAGTACTTC. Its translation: CASSIHPKLAGTYEQYF. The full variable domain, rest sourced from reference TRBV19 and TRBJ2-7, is DGGITQSPKYLFRKEGQNVTLSCEQNLNHDAMYWYRQDPGQGLRLIYYSQIVNDFQKGDIAEGYSVSREKKESFPLTVTSAQKNPTAFYLCASSIHPKLAGTYEQYFGPGTRLTVT.

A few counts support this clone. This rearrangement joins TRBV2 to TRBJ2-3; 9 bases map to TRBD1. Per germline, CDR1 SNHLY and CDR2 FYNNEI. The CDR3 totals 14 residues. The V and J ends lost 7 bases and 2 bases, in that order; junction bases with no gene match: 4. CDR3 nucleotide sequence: TGTGCCAGCAAAGGGACAGGGACCACAGATACGCAGTATTTT. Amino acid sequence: CASKGTGTTDTQYF.

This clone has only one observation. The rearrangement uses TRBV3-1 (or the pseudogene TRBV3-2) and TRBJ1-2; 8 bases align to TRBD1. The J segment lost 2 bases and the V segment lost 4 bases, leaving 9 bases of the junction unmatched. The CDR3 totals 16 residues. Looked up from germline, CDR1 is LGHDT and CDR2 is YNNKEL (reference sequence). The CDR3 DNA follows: TGTGCCAGCAGCCCTGAGACAGGGGAGGTGAACTATGGCTACACCTTC. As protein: CASSPETGEVNYGYTF.

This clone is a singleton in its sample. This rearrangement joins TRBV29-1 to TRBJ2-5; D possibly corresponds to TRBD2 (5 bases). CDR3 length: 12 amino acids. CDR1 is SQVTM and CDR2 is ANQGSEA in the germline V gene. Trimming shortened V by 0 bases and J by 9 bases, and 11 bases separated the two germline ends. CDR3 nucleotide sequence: TGCAGCGTTGAAGACTCGCTCGGGGCCCAGTACTTC. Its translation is CSVEDSLGAQYF.

The CDR3 reads CASSEDRDSLYTF. DNA of the CDR3: TGTGCCAGCAGTGAGGACCGGGACAGCCTATACACCTTC. J is TRBJ1-2 and V is TRBV2; 7 bases line up with TRBD1. Germline trimming cut 3 bases from V and 11 bases from J; bases unmatched to any gene: 9. There are 13 residues in the CDR3. In germline, CDR1 is SNHLY, CDR2 FYNNEI.

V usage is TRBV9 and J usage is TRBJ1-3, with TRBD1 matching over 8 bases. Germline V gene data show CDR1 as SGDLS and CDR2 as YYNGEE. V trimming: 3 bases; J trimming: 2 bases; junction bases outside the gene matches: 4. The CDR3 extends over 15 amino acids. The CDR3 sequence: CASSAEDRAGNTIYF. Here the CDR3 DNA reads TGTGCCAGCAGCGCGGAGGACAGGGCTGGAAACACCATATATTTT.

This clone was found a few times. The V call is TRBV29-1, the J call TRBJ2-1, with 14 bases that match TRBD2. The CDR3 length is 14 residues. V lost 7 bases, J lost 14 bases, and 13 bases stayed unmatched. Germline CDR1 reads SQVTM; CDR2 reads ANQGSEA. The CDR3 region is CSGLGLAGDQSKFF. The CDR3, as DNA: TGCAGCGGATTGGGACTAGCGGGAGACCAGAGTAAGTTCTTC.

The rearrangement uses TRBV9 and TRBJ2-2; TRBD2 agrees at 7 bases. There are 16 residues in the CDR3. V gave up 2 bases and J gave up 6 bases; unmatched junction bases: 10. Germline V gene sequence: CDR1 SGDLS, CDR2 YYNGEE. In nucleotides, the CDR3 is TGTGCCAGCAGCGTTCTACGGGAGGTCAGCCCCGGGGAGCTGTTTTTT. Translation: CASSVLREVSPGELFF. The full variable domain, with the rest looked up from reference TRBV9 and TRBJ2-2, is DSGVTQTPKHLITATGQRVTLRCSPRSGDLSVYWYQQSLDQGLQFLIQYYNGEERAKGNILERFSAQQFPDLHSELNLSSLELGDSALYFCASSVLREVSPGELFFGEGSRLTVL.

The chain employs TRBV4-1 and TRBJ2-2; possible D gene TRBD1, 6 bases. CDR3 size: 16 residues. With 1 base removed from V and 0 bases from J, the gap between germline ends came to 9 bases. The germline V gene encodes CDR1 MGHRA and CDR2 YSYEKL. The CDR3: CASSQGQAANTGELFF. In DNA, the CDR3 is TGCGCCAGCAGCCAAGGACAGGCAGCGAACACCGGGGAGCTGTTTTTT.

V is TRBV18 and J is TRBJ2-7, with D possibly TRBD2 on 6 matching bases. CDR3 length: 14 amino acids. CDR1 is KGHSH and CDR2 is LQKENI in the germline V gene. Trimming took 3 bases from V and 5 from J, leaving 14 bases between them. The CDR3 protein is CASSPLPGGHEQYF. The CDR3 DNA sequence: TGTGCCAGCTCACCTTTACCCGGAGGGCACGAGCAGTACTTC. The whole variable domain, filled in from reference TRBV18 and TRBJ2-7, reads NAGVMQNPRHLVRRRGQEARLRCSPMKGHSHVYWYRQLPEEGLKFMVYLQKENIIDESGMPKERFSAEFPKEGPSILRIQQVVRGDSAAYFCASSPLPGGHEQYFGPGTRLTVT.

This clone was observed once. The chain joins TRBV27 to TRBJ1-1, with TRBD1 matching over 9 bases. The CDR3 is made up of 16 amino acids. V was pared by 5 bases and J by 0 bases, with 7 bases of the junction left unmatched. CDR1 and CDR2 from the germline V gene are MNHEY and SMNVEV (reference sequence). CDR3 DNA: TGTGCCAGCAGTACAGGACAGGGGCGGGTGAACACTGAAGCTTTCTTT. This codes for CASSTGQGRVNTEAFF.